Listed below are T cell receptor beta chains from one sample, sequenced in a study of blood T cells in healthy people across ages. TCRdb ran MiXCR on the 5' RACE reads and lists one entry per CDR3 protein. The sample yields about 900,000 distinct CDR3 sequences, 60% to 80% seen once. Sequenced input: blood. The receptors originated from a man in his thirties or forties in good health. Both conserved end residues are part of each CDR3. The D gene is left open where the match is weak. A row's size may be missing; if present it is once, few, many or a size class.

clone_size	v_call	d_call	j_call	cdr3_aa	cdr3_nt
.	TRBV7-9	.	TRBJ2-5	CASSRRQPTQYF	TGTGCCAGCAGCAGAAGACAGCCAACCCAGTACTTC
few	TRBV7-9	.	TRBJ1-2	CASSGEGYYGYTF	TGTGCCAGCAGCGGAGAGGGCTACTATGGCTACACCTTC
.	TRBV6-2/TRBV6-3	.	TRBJ2-3	CASSWADQGADTQYF	TGTGCCAGCAGTTGGGCCGATCAGGGAGCAGATACGCAGTATTTT
.	TRBV15	TRBD1	TRBJ2-3	CATSRTGGAANTQYF	TGTGCCACCAGCAGGACAGGGGGCGCCGCGAATACGCAGTATTTT
many	TRBV7-9	.	TRBJ1-2	CASSLAADGHGYTF	TGTGCCAGCAGCTTAGCGGCGGACGGGCATGGCTACACCTTC
.	TRBV14	.	TRBJ2-5	CASSQDIRPRNAETQYF	TGTGCCAGCAGCCAAGACATCAGGCCCCGGAATGCGGAGACCCAGTACTTC
.	TRBV14	.	TRBJ2-1	CASSQVPGSRAFF	TGTGCCAGCAGCCAAGTGCCCGGGTCACGGGCGTTCTTC
.	TRBV7-2	.	TRBJ2-7	CASSLASPPAPGQYF	TGTGCCAGCAGCTTAGCGAGCCCGCCCGCCCCGGGTCAGTACTTC
.	TRBV12-3/TRBV12-4	.	TRBJ2-5	CASSKEYRQETQYF	TGTGCCAGCAGTAAGGAATACAGGCAGGAGACCCAGTACTTC
.	TRBV7-9	.	TRBJ2-1	CACQGGGDEQFF	TGTGCCTGTCAGGGGGGAGGCGATGAGCAGTTCTTC